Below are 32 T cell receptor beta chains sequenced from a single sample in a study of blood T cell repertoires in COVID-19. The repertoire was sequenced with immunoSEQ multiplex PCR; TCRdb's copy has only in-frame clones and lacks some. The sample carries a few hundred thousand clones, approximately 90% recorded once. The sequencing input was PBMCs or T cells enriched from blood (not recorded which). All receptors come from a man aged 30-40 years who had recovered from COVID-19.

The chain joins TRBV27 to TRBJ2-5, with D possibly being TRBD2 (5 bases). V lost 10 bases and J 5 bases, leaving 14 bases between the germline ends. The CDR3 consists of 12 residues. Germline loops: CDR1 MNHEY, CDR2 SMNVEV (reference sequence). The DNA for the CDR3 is TGTGCCACCTGGGATTTAGCGGAGACCCAGTACTTC. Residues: CATWDLAETQYF.

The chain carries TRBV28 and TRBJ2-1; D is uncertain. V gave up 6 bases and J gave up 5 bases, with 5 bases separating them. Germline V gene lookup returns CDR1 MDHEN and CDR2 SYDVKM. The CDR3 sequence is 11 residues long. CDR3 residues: CASSGNNEQFF. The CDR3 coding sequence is TGTGCCAGCAGCGGTAACAATGAGCAGTTCTTC.

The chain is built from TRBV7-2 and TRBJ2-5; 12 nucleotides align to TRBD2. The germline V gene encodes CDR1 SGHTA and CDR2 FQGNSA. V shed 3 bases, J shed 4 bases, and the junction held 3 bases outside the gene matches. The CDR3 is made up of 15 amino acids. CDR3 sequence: CASSLTSGSIETQYF. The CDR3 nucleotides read TGTGCCAGCAGCTTGACTAGCGGGAGTATAGAGACCCAGTACTTC.

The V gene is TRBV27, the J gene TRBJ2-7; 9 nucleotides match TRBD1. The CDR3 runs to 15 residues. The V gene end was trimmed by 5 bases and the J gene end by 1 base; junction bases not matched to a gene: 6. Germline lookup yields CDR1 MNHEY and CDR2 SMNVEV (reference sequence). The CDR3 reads CASSGKQGASYEQYF. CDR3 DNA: TGTGCCAGCAGTGGAAAACAGGGGGCGTCCTACGAGCAGTACTTC.

CDR3 sequence (DNA): TGCAGTGCTAGTCACGGAGCTAATGAAAAACTGTTTTTT. Translated: CSASHGANEKLFF. The V and J genes are TRBV20-1 and TRBJ1-4, with unresolved D. Germline-derived CDR1 and CDR2 are DFQATT and SNEGSKA (reference sequence). The V and J ends lost 3 bases and 3 bases respectively, with 8 bases between them. There are 13 residues in the CDR3.

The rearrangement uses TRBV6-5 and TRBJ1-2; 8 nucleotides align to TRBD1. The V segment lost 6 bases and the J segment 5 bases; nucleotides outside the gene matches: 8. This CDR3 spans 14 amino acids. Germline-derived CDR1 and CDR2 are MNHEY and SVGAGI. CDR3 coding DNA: TGTGCCAGCAGCCAACCAGGGGGCACATATGGCTACACCTTC. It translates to CASSQPGGTYGYTF.

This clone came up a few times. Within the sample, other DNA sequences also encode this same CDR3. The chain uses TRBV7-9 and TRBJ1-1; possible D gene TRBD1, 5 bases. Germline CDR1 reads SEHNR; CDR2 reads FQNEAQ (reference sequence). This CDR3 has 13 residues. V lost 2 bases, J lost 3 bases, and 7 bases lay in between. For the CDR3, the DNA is TGTGCCAGCAGCTTAACAGGCGACACTGAAGCTTTCTTT. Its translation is CASSLTGDTEAFF.

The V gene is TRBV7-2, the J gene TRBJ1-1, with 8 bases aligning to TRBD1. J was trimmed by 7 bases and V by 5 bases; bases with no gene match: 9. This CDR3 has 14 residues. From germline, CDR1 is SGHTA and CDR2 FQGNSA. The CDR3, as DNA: TGTGCCAGCAGCGCGACAGGGGTCACAATTGAAGCTTTCTTT. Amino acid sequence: CASSATGVTIEAFF.

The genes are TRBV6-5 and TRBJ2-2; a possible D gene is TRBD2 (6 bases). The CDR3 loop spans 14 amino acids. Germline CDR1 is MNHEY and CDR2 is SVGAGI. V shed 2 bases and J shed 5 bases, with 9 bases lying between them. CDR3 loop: CASSYEEGTGELFF. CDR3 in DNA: TGTGCCAGCAGTTACGAGGAGGGGACCGGGGAGCTGTTTTTT.

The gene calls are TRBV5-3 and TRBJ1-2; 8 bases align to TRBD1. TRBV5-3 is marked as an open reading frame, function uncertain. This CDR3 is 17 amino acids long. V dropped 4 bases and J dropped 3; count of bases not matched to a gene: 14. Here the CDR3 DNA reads TGTGCCAGAAGCCCCGGGACAGGAAATAAAAAGTACTATGGCTACACCTTC. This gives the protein CARSPGTGNKKYYGYTF.

Written as DNA, the CDR3 is TGTGCCAGCAGCTTAGGCGGGAGCAAAAATCAGCCCCAGCATTTT. Its translation is CASSLGGSKNQPQHF. The chain uses TRBV7-9 and TRBJ1-5, with D uncertain. Trimming left V 1 base short and J 4 bases short, with 11 bases between. The length of the CDR3 is 15 residues. The germline gives CDR1 SEHNR, CDR2 FQNEAQ (reference sequence).

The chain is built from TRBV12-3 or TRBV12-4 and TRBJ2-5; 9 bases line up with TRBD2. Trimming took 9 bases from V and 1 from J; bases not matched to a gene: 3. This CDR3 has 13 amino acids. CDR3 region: CASGLASQETQYF. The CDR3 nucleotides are TGTGCCAGTGGACTAGCGAGCCAAGAGACCCAGTACTTC.

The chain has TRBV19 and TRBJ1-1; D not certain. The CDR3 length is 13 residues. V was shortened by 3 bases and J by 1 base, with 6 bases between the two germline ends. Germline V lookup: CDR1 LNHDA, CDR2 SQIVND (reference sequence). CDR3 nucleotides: TGTGCCAGTAGTATGGAGGGGAACACTGAAGCTTTCTTT. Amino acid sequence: CASSMEGNTEAFF.

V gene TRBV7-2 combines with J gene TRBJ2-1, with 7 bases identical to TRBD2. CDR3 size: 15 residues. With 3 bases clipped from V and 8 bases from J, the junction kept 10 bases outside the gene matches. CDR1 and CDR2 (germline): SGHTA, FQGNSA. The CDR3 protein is CASSFQRGGIDEQFF. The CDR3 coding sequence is TGTGCCAGCAGCTTCCAGCGGGGTGGGATTGATGAGCAGTTCTTC.

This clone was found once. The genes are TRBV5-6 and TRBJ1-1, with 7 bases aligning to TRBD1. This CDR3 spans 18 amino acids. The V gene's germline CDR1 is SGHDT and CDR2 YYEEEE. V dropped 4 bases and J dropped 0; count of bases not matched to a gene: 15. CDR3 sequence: CASSPHRGKIPLNTEAFF. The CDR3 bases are TGTGCCAGCAGCCCGCACAGGGGTAAAATTCCCCTGAACACTGAAGCTTTCTTT.

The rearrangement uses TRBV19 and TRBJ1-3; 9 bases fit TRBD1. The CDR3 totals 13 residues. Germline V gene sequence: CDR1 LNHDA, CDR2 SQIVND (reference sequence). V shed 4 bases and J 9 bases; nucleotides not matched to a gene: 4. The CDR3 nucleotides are TGTGCCAGTAGTACCACGGACAGGGGCACCATATATTTT. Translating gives CASSTTDRGTIYF.

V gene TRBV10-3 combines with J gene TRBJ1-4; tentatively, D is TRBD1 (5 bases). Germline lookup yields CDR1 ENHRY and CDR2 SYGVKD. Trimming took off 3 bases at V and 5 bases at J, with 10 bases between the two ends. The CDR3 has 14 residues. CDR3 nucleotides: TGTGCCATCAGTGACCAGGGATTAAATGAAAAACTGTTTTTT. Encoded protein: CAISDQGLNEKLFF.

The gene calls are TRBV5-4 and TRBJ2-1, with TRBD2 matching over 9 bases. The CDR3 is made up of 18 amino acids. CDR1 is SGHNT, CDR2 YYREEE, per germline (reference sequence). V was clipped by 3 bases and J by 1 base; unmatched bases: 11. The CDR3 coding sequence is TGTGCCAGCAGCTCGTTGTGGGGTAGCGGGAGTTCCTACAATGAGCAGTTCTTC. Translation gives CASSSLWGSGSSYNEQFF.

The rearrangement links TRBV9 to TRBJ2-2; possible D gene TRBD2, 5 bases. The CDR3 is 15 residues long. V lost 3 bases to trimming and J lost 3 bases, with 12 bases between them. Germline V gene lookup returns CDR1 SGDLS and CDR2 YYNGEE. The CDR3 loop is CASSEGVSYTGELFF. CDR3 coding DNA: TGTGCCAGCAGCGAGGGAGTTTCCTACACCGGGGAGCTGTTTTTT.

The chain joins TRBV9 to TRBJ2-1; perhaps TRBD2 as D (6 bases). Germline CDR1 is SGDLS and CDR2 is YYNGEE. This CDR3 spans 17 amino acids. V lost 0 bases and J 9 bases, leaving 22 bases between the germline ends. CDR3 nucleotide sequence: TGTGCCAGCAGCGTAGAAGCCCTCAGAGCGGCCGGGGGTGAGCAGTTCTTC. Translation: CASSVEALRAAGGEQFF.

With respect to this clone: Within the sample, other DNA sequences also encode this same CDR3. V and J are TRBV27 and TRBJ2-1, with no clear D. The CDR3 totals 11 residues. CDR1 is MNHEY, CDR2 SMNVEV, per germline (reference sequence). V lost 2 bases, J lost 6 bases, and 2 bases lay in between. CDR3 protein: CASSLLNEQFF. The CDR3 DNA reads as TGTGCCAGCAGTTTACTCAATGAGCAGTTCTTC.

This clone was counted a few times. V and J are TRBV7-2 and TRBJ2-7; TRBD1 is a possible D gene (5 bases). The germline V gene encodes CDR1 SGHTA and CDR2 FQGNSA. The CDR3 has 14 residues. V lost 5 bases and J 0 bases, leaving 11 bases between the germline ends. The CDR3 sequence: CASSPETDSYEQYF. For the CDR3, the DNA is TGTGCCAGCAGCCCCGAGACAGACTCCTACGAGCAGTACTTC.

The CDR3 bases are TGTGCCAGCAGTGAACGCCGGACTAGCTGGGGCGGGGAGCTGTTTTTT. Translation gives CASSERRTSWGGELFF. The chain uses TRBV2 and TRBJ2-2, with 8 bases identical to TRBD2. With 2 bases clipped from V and 7 bases from J, the junction kept 9 bases outside the gene matches. This CDR3 region has 16 residues. Germline V gene lookup returns CDR1 SNHLY and CDR2 FYNNEI.

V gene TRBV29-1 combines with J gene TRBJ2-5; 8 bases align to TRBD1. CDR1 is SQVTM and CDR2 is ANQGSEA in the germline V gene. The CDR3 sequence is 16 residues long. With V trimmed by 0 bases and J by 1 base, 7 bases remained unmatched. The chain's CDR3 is CSVEDWDRRTQETQYF. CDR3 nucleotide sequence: TGCAGCGTTGAAGATTGGGACAGGCGAACCCAAGAGACCCAGTACTTC.

In DNA, the CDR3 is TGTGCCAGCCGAGGTCCGGGACAGAGCTACGAGCAGTACTTC. It is translated as CASRGPGQSYEQYF. This chain connects TRBV18 to TRBJ2-7; 7 bases are a match to TRBD1. The CDR3 is made up of 14 amino acids. J lost 3 bases, V lost 8 bases, and 10 bases had no gene match. Germline-derived CDR1 and CDR2 are KGHSH and LQKENI.

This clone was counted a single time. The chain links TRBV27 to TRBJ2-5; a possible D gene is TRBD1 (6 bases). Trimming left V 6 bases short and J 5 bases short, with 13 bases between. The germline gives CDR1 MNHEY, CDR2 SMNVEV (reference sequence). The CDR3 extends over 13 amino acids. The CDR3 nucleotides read TGTGCCAGCAGCGGACAGCCCCAGGAGACCCAGTACTTC. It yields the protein CASSGQPQETQYF.

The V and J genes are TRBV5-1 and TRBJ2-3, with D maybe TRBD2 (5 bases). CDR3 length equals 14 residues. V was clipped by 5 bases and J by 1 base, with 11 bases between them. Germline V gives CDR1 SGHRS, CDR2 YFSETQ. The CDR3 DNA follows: TGCGCCAGCAGATTCCCGGAGGGCACAGATACGCAGTATTTT. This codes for CASRFPEGTDTQYF.

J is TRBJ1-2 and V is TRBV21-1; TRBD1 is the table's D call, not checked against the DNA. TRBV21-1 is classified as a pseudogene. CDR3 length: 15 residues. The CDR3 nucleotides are TGTGCCAGCAGCAAAGAGAGGACAGACCGCTATGGCTACACCTTC. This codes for CASSKERTDRYGYTF.

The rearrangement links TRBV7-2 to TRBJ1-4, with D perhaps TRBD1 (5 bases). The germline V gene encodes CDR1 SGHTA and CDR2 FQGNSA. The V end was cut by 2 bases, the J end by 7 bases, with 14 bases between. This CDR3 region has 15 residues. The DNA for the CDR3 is TGTGCCAGCAGCTTAATTGCGGTGGGGGGTGAAAAACTGTTTTTT. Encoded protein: CASSLIAVGGEKLFF.

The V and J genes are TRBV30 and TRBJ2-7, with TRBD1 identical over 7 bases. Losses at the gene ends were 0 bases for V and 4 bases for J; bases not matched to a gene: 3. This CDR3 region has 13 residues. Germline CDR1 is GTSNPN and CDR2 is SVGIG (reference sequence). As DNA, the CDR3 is TGTGCCTGGAGTGTACTACAGGGGTACGAGCAGTACTTC. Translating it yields CAWSVLQGYEQYF.

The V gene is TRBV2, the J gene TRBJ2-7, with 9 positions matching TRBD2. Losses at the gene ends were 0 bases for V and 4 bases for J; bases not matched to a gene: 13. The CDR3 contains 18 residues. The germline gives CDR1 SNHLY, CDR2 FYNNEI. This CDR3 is CASSEALGGGSGRYEQYF. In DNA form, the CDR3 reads TGTGCCAGCAGTGAAGCGCTGGGTGGAGGAAGCGGGAGGTACGAGCAGTACTTC.

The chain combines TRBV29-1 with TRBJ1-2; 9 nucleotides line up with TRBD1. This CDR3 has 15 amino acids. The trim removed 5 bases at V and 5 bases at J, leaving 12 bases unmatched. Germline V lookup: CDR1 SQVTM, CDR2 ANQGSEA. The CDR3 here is CSVPSNRGQGYGYTF. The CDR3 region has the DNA TGCAGCGTTCCCTCGAACAGGGGGCAGGGTTATGGCTACACCTTC.